The 9 T cell receptor beta chains given below trace back to one sample, sequenced in a study of T-cell memory formation after mild COVID-19. TCRdb reprocessed the 5' RACE reads via MiXCR and lists one record per CDR3 protein. Among about 260,000 distinct CDR3 sequences listed, 7.5% to 9.5% were seen once. The sample was PBMCs or a T cell subset sorted from them (not recorded which). The receptors shown here come from a man between 18 and 35 years old who had mild COVID-19 (a few samples of this study predate the infection). Cell type and time point are not known.

Only a few counts were recorded for this clonotype. The CDR3 DNA is TGCGCCAGCAGCTTGGACGCTCAAGAGACCCAGTACTTC. It translates to CASSLDAQETQYF. The chain joins TRBV5-1 to TRBJ2-5; D call uncertain. Trimming stripped 0 bases from V and 2 bases from J, with 5 bases between. The length of the CDR3 is 13 residues. Germline CDR1 and CDR2: SGHRS and YFSETQ.

The chain has TRBV11-1 and TRBJ2-3; D perhaps matches TRBD1 (6 bases). The CDR3 length is 15 residues. Trimming removed 5 bases at V and 3 bases at J, with 15 bases between. In germline, CDR1 is SGHAT, CDR2 FQDESV (reference sequence). The CDR3 region is CASSPYRARTDTQYF. CDR3 DNA sequence: TGTGCCAGCAGCCCTTACAGGGCGAGGACAGATACGCAGTATTTT.

As DNA, the CDR3 is TGTGCCAGCTCGCCCGGCGACAGAGGGGCCTATAATTCACCCCTCCACTTT. Its protein product is CASSPGDRGAYNSPLHF. The V call is TRBV18, the J call TRBJ1-6, with D perhaps matching TRBD1 (5 bases). Germline CDR1 is KGHSH and CDR2 is LQKENI. V shed 6 bases and J shed 2 bases, with 17 bases lying between them. The CDR3 contains 17 residues.

This clonotype was recorded a few times. The chain couples TRBV18 to TRBJ1-5; 9 bases align to TRBD1. After removal of 5 bases from V and 1 base from J, the junction contained 12 bases not matched to a gene. Germline CDR1 and CDR2: KGHSH and LQKENI. The CDR3 loop spans 18 amino acids. The DNA for the CDR3 is TGTGCCAGCTCATCAACGGGGGGACAGGGCGTAAGCAATCAGCCCCAGCATTTT. It encodes CASSSTGGQGVSNQPQHF. The full variable domain, in which reference TRBV18 and TRBJ1-5 provide the parts outside the CDR3, is NAGVMQNPRHLVRRRGQEARLRCSPMKGHSHVYWYRQLPEEGLKFMVYLQKENIIDESGMPKERFSAEFPKEGPSILRIQQVVRGDSAAYFCASSSTGGQGVSNQPQHFGDGTRLSIL.

The V call is TRBV7-8, the J call TRBJ2-5, with 7 positions matching TRBD2. The CDR3 extends over 14 amino acids. Looked up from germline, CDR1 is SGHVS and CDR2 is FQNEAQ. V lost 10 bases, J lost 2 bases, and 10 bases stayed unmatched. CDR3 amino acids: CATGTIGPQETQYF. The CDR3 DNA follows: TGTGCCACCGGGACTATCGGACCTCAAGAGACCCAGTACTTC.

V and J are TRBV7-8 and TRBJ2-1, with 12 positions matching TRBD2. V was pared by 7 bases and J by 1 base, with 14 bases of the junction left unmatched. This CDR3 region has 19 residues. CDR1 and CDR2 (germline): SGHVS, FQNEAQ. CDR3 loop: CASTKVASGGALSYNEQFF. Here the CDR3 DNA reads TGTGCCAGCACTAAGGTGGCTAGCGGGGGGGCCCTGTCCTACAATGAGCAGTTCTTC.

The chain is built from TRBV9 and TRBJ2-5; D unclear. The CDR3 runs 14 residues. Germline lookup yields CDR1 SGDLS and CDR2 YYNGEE. The V end was cut by 0 bases, the J end by 2 bases, with 8 bases between. The CDR3 spells CASSVATLQETQYF. The CDR3 DNA follows: TGTGCCAGCAGCGTAGCTACCCTTCAAGAGACCCAGTACTTC. Filled out from reference TRBV9 and TRBJ2-5, the complete variable domain reads DSGVTQTPKHLITATGQRVTLRCSPRSGDLSVYWYQQSLDQGLQFLIQYYNGEERAKGNILERFSAQQFPDLHSELNLSSLELGDSALYFCASSVATLQETQYFGPGTRLLVL.

The chain is built from TRBV11-2 and TRBJ2-3; D is undetermined. Germline CDR1 and CDR2: SGHAT and FQNNGV. This CDR3 contains 12 residues. Trimming stripped 6 bases from V and 6 bases from J, with 10 bases between. For the CDR3, the DNA is TGTGCCAGCAGACTCCGACGGGATACGCAGTATTTT. Amino acid sequence: CASRLRRDTQYF.

In its sample, this clonotype was seen a few times. The chain links TRBV9 to TRBJ2-3; 12 bases line up with TRBD2. From germline, CDR1 is SGDLS and CDR2 YYNGEE. The CDR3 sequence is 17 residues long. V trimming: 0 bases; J trimming: 6 bases; junction bases outside the gene matches: 8. CDR3 sequence reads: CASSVAVTSGGLDTQYF. CDR3 nucleotide sequence: TGTGCCAGCAGCGTAGCGGTGACTAGCGGGGGCCTCGATACGCAGTATTTT.